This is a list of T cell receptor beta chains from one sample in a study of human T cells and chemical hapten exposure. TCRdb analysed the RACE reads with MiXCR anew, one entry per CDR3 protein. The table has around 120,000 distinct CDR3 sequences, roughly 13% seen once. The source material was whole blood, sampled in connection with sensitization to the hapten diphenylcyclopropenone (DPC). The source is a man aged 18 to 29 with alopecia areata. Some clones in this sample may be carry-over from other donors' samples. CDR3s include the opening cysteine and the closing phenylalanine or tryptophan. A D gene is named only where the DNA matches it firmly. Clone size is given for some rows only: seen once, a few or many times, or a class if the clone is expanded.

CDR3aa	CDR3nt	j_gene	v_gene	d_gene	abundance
CASSGNSGANVLTF	TGTGCCAGCAGCGGAAACTCTGGGGCCAACGTCCTGACTTTC	TRBJ2-6	TRBV6-2/TRBV6-3	.	.
CASIPPFSLSTDTQYF	TGTGCCAGCATCCCCCCCTTCTCTCTAAGCACAGATACGCAGTATTTT	TRBJ2-3	TRBV12-3/TRBV12-4	.	.
CSVEGVYEQYF	TGCAGCGTTGAAGGGGTCTACGAGCAGTACTTC	TRBJ2-7	TRBV29-1	.	.
CASRTGQGLNEQFF	TGTGCCAGCAGAACGGGACAGGGGCTTAATGAGCAGTTCTTC	TRBJ2-1	TRBV6-2/TRBV6-3	TRBD1	many
CASSQRDRGPSGELFF	TGCGCCAGCAGCCAGAGGGACAGGGGGCCGAGCGGGGAGCTGTTTTTT	TRBJ2-2	TRBV4-1	TRBD1	few
CASSGTSGATDTQYF	TGTGCCAGCAGTGGGACTAGCGGGGCCACAGATACGCAGTATTTT	TRBJ2-3	TRBV2	TRBD2	.
CSVTRGSQETQYF	TGCAGCGTTACCAGGGGGTCCCAAGAGACCCAGTACTTC	TRBJ2-5	TRBV29-1	TRBD1	.
CSVGPGSYGYTF	TGCAGCGTTGGGCCAGGGTCCTATGGCTACACCTTC	TRBJ1-2	TRBV29-1	.	.
CASSQGRVTGELFF	TGCGCCAGCAGCCAAGGGAGAGTTACCGGGGAGCTGTTTTTT	TRBJ2-2	TRBV4-1	.	.
CSARGRNGAEAFF	TGCAGTGCTAGGGGGCGGAACGGCGCTGAAGCTTTCTTT	TRBJ1-1	TRBV20-1	.	.
CSARSTRAKNIQYF	TGCAGTGCTAGATCGACCCGAGCCAAAAACATTCAGTACTTC	TRBJ2-4	TRBV20-1	.	.
CASSQEVRSQETQYF	TGCGCCAGCAGCCAAGAAGTAAGGAGCCAAGAGACCCAGTACTTC	TRBJ2-5	TRBV4-1	.	.
CSASLTGKYGYTF	TGCAGTGCTAGTCTTACAGGAAAGTATGGCTACACCTTC	TRBJ1-2	TRBV20-1	.	.
CSVEGGTQETQYF	TGCAGCGTTGAAGGTGGCACACAAGAGACCCAGTACTTC	TRBJ2-5	TRBV29-1	.	few
CASSNYICEQYF	TGTGCCAGCAGCAACTACATATGCGAGCAGTACTTC	TRBJ2-7	TRBV5-6	.	few
CASSGGPLAGPPNEQFF	TGTGCCAGCAGCGGGGGGCCACTAGCGGGGCCTCCTAATGAGCAGTTCTTC	TRBJ2-1	TRBV2	TRBD2	few
CASVRGQGSNYGYTF	TGTGCCAGCGTCAGAGGGCAGGGGAGTAACTATGGCTACACCTTC	TRBJ1-2	TRBV6-1	.	few
CASSLQGRRSKWEQYF	TGTGCCAGCAGCTTACAGGGGCGACGGAGTAAATGGGAGCAGTACTTC	TRBJ2-7	TRBV11-2	.	.
CASSHPVSGAYEQYF	TGTGCCAGCAGCCACCCCGTGTCGGGCGCCTACGAGCAGTACTTC	TRBJ2-7	TRBV7-9	.	many
CASIPWGVNEQFF	TGTGCCAGCATCCCTTGGGGGGTAAATGAGCAGTTCTTC	TRBJ2-1	TRBV7-9	.	few
CASSAAADGSSGNTIYF	TGTGCCAGCAGCGCGGCAGCCGACGGGTCCTCTGGAAACACCATATATTTT	TRBJ1-3	TRBV7-9	.	few
CAIRAGIRGMNTEAFF	TGTGCCATCAGGGCCGGGATCCGGGGGATGAACACTGAAGCTTTCTTT	TRBJ1-1	TRBV10-3	.	many
CASSLTRTGDTEAFF	TGCGCCAGCAGCCTAACCCGGACAGGCGACACTGAAGCTTTCTTT	TRBJ1-1	TRBV4-3	TRBD1	.
CSAGGSAAKNIQYF	TGCAGCGCCGGGGGCTCCGCGGCCAAAAACATTCAGTACTTC	TRBJ2-4	TRBV29-1	.	few
CASSPERGYYGETQYF	TGCGCCAGCAGTCCAGAGAGGGGGTATTACGGGGAGACCCAGTACTTC	TRBJ2-5	TRBV23-1	.	.
CSARKQGPADTQYF	TGCAGTGCTAGAAAACAGGGACCCGCAGATACGCAGTATTTT	TRBJ2-3	TRBV20-1	.	.
CSVDSVGQETQYF	TGCAGCGTTGATTCTGTGGGACAAGAGACCCAGTACTTC	TRBJ2-5	TRBV29-1	.	few
CAISYRAMNTEAFF	TGTGCCATCAGCTACAGGGCGATGAACACTGAAGCTTTCTTT	TRBJ1-1	TRBV10-3	.	few
CASSVDVGRYEQYF	TGTGCCAGCAGCGTAGACGTGGGGCGCTACGAGCAGTACTTC	TRBJ2-7	TRBV9	.	.
CASSPDSAEAFF	TGTGCCAGCAGTCCCGATTCAGCTGAAGCTTTCTTT	TRBJ1-1	TRBV28	.	.
CATHRDRVSEQYF	TGTGCCACCCACCGGGACAGGGTATCCGAGCAGTACTTC	TRBJ2-7	TRBV7-2	TRBD1	.
CASSYFRASSNEQFF	TGTGCCAGCAGTTACTTTAGGGCTAGCAGCAATGAGCAGTTCTTC	TRBJ2-1	TRBV6-5	.	.
CASKGTGYEQYF	TGTGCCAGCAAAGGGACAGGTTACGAGCAGTACTTC	TRBJ2-7	TRBV2	TRBD1	.
CASSPQGVAGYTF	TGCGCCAGCAGCCCTCAGGGAGTTGCTGGCTATACCTTC	TRBJ1-2	TRBV4-1	.	many
CASSLGNHPYNEQFF	TGTGCCAGCAGCTTAGGAAACCACCCCTACAATGAGCAGTTCTTC	TRBJ2-1	TRBV7-6	.	.
CATSDHSKTYGYTF	TGTGCCACCAGTGATCATTCTAAAACGTATGGCTACACCTTC	TRBJ1-2	TRBV24-1	.	few
CSVVEGAGELFF	TGCAGCGTTGTGGAAGGGGCCGGGGAGCTGTTTTTT	TRBJ2-2	TRBV29-1	.	.
CATTVQETQYF	TGTGCCACGACAGTCCAAGAGACCCAGTACTTC	TRBJ2-5	TRBV13	.	few
CASSRNEKLFF	TGTGCCAGCAGCCGTAATGAAAAACTGTTTTTT	TRBJ1-4	TRBV3-1	.	.
CASSYFSGLYNEQFF	TGTGCCAGCAGTTACTTTTCGGGCCTTTACAATGAGCAGTTCTTC	TRBJ2-1	TRBV6-5	.	.
CASSQELASFEQFF	TGCGCCAGCAGCCAAGAATTAGCCTCCTTCGAGCAGTTCTTC	TRBJ2-1	TRBV4-1	.	.
CASSLVLLRDRDRKLFF	TGCGCCAGCAGCTTGGTACTTCTCCGGGACAGGGACCGAAAACTGTTTTTT	TRBJ1-4	TRBV5-1	TRBD1	.
CATSRDDGTLNQPQHF	TGTGCCACCAGCAGAGATGACGGGACGTTAAATCAGCCCCAGCATTTT	TRBJ1-5	TRBV15	.	few